These T cell receptor beta chains were read from a single sample in a study of cytomegalovirus exposure and HLA in healthy donors. TCRdb keeps only in-frame clones here, not all; method: immunoSEQ multiplex PCR. This table has some 160,000 clones, 77% appearing once. The sequenced sample was PBMCs. The receptors originated from a young woman in good health and CMV-seronegative. Each CDR3 is given with its conserved first and last residue. The D gene is left open where the match is weak. Where a row states a size, it is once, few, many or the class of an expanded clone; other rows omit it.

j_call clone_size d_call v_call cdr3_aa cdr3_nt
TRBJ2-3 . TRBD2 TRBV4-1 CASSQDRLATQYF TGCGCCAGCAGCCAGGACAGACTAGCGACGCAGTATTTT
TRBJ2-7 few TRBD2 TRBV7-2 CASTQIAGGAYEQYF TGTGCCAGCACCCAGATAGCGGGGGGAGCCTACGAGCAGTACTTC
TRBJ2-7 . TRBD1 TRBV10-2 CASRVGQGHYEQYF TGCGCCAGCAGGGTGGGACAGGGCCACTACGAGCAGTACTTC
TRBJ2-1 . . TRBV4-1 CASSQDSGGAGYNEQFF TGCGCCAGCAGCCAAGATAGCGGCGGAGCAGGGTACAATGAGCAGTTCTTC
TRBJ1-1 . . TRBV7-2 CASSLGVVNTEAFF TGTGCCAGCAGCTTAGGAGTGGTGAACACTGAAGCTTTCTTT
TRBJ1-5 . . TRBV28 CASSFGGGVSQPQHF TGTGCCAGCAGTTTTGGTGGCGGGGTTTCTCAGCCCCAGCATTTT
TRBJ1-1 few . TRBV5-1 CASSFGLNTEAFF TGCGCCAGCAGCTTCGGGTTAAACACTGAAGCTTTCTTT
TRBJ2-1 . TRBD2 TRBV29-1 CSVSTSGGRVGEQFF TGCAGCGTTTCCACTAGCGGGGGGCGGGTTGGCGAGCAGTTCTTC
TRBJ1-1 . . TRBV6-5 CASSYQGLPNTEAFF TGTGCCAGCAGTTACCAGGGCCTACCCAACACTGAAGCTTTCTTT
TRBJ1-5 . TRBD1 TRBV7-8 CASSSTLGTGRFNQPQHF TGTGCCAGCAGCTCTACCCTAGGGACAGGAAGGTTCAATCAGCCCCAGCATTTT
TRBJ1-2 . . TRBV27 CASSLSYGSYGYTF TGTGCCAGCAGTTTATCCTACGGGAGTTATGGCTACACCTTC
TRBJ2-1 . TRBD2 TRBV5-1 CASSSPGLAGYNEQFF TGCGCCAGCAGTTCACCGGGACTAGCGGGTTACAATGAGCAGTTCTTC
TRBJ2-7 . TRBD2 TRBV28 CASSLWTSEPYEQYF TGTGCCAGCAGTTTGTGGACTAGTGAACCCTACGAGCAGTACTTC
TRBJ1-5 . TRBD1 TRBV4-3 CASSQNLRDRYQPQHF TGCGCCAGCAGCCAAAACCTCCGGGACAGATATCAGCCCCAGCATTTT
TRBJ1-1 . TRBD1 TRBV11-2 CASSADRVTEAFF TGTGCCAGCAGCGCGGACAGGGTAACTGAAGCTTTCTTT
TRBJ1-5 . . TRBV27 CASQKKPLGLWGYQPQHF TGTGCCAGCCAAAAGAAGCCCTTGGGACTCTGGGGATACCAGCCCCAGCATTTT
TRBJ1-4 . . TRBV7-9 CASSLLGEGHEKLFF TGTGCCAGCAGCTTATTGGGCGAAGGCCATGAAAAACTGTTTTTT
TRBJ2-3 once TRBD2 TRBV6-4 CASRTSGYTDTQYF TGTGCCAGCCGGACTAGCGGGTACACAGATACGCAGTATTTT
TRBJ2-3 . . TRBV9 CASSVTGDTDTQYF TGTGCCAGCAGCGTCACGGGTGACACAGATACGCAGTATTTT
TRBJ2-3 . TRBD2 TRBV30 CAWSVTAGVQDTQYF TGTGCCTGGAGTGTAACGGCGGGAGTGCAAGATACGCAGTATTTT
TRBJ2-7 . . TRBV7-3 CASSSSGVTEQYF TGTGCCAGCAGCTCATCGGGAGTAACCGAGCAGTACTTC
TRBJ1-1 . . TRBV4-2 CASSQKMSGENTEAFF TGTGCCAGCAGCCAAAAGATGTCAGGGGAGAACACTGAAGCTTTCTTT
TRBJ2-3 once TRBD2 TRBV11-3 CASSLGTSGLTDTQYF TGTGCCAGCAGCCTTGGGACTAGCGGACTCACAGATACGCAGTATTTT
TRBJ2-3 . TRBD2 TRBV28 CASSLEGTSPLLAGPDTQYF TGTGCCAGCAGTCTTGAGGGGACTAGCCCACTTCTAGCGGGCCCAGATACGCAGTATTTT
TRBJ2-3 . . TRBV7-8 CASSLTIQSTDTQYF TGTGCCAGCAGCTTGACAATACAATCCACAGATACGCAGTATTTT
TRBJ1-1 few . TRBV9 CASSVSHGGNTEAFF TGTGCCAGCAGCGTATCACATGGCGGGAACACTGAAGCTTTCTTT
TRBJ1-1 . . TRBV23-1 CASSQSPIGGGYTEAFF TGCGCCAGCAGTCAATCCCCAATCGGCGGGGGCTACACTGAAGCTTTCTTT
TRBJ2-6 few . TRBV19 CASSIGFGTGANVLTF TGTGCCAGTAGTATAGGGTTCGGGACTGGGGCCAACGTCCTGACTTTC
TRBJ2-1 few . TRBV10-1 CASSPTRRQALDLGEQFF TGCGCCAGCAGTCCGACACGAAGACAGGCACTAGACCTTGGTGAGCAGTTCTTC
TRBJ1-4 few TRBD1 TRBV5-1 CASSWLPGQGEEKLFF TGCGCCAGCAGCTGGCTACCGGGACAGGGGGAAGAAAAACTGTTTTTT
TRBJ2-1 . TRBD2 TRBV27 CASSGRISLGEQFF TGTGCCAGCAGCGGGAGGATCTCCTTAGGGGAGCAGTTCTTC
TRBJ2-7 . . TRBV27 CASTPLSWVGGPSYEQYF TGTGCCAGCACCCCGCTCTCATGGGTGGGAGGCCCTTCCTACGAGCAGTACTTC
TRBJ1-2 . . TRBV2 CASSGRRAAYGYTF TGTGCCAGCAGTGGGCGCAGGGCCGCCTATGGCTACACCTTC
TRBJ2-5 once . TRBV5-4 CASSWELLQETQYF TGTGCCAGCAGCTGGGAGCTACTACAAGAGACCCAGTACTTC
TRBJ1-2 . . TRBV28 CASSLPSGYYTF TGTGCCAGCAGTTTACCCTCGGGATACTACACCTTC
TRBJ2-7 many TRBD1 TRBV4-1 CASSQLQGASRGQYF TGCGCCAGCAGCCAGCTCCAGGGGGCCTCCCGCGGGCAGTACTTC
TRBJ2-4 . . TRBV2 CASSDGQGWDIQYF TGTGCCAGCAGTGATGGCCAGGGCTGGGACATTCAGTACTTC
TRBJ1-4 . TRBD1 TRBV7-9 CASSWTGATNEKLFF TGTGCCAGCAGCTGGACAGGGGCAACTAATGAAAAACTGTTTTTT
TRBJ1-2 . . TRBV5-1 CASSLAGTVYGYTF TGCGCCAGCAGCTTGGCCGGTACAGTCTACGGCTACACCTTC
TRBJ1-3 . . TRBV6-5 CASSSTVSGNTIYF TGTGCCAGCAGTTCGACAGTTTCTGGAAACACCATATATTTT
TRBJ1-5 . TRBD1 TRBV7-2 CASSRDSLSNQPQHF TGTGCCAGCAGCCGGGACAGCCTTAGCAATCAGCCCCAGCATTTT